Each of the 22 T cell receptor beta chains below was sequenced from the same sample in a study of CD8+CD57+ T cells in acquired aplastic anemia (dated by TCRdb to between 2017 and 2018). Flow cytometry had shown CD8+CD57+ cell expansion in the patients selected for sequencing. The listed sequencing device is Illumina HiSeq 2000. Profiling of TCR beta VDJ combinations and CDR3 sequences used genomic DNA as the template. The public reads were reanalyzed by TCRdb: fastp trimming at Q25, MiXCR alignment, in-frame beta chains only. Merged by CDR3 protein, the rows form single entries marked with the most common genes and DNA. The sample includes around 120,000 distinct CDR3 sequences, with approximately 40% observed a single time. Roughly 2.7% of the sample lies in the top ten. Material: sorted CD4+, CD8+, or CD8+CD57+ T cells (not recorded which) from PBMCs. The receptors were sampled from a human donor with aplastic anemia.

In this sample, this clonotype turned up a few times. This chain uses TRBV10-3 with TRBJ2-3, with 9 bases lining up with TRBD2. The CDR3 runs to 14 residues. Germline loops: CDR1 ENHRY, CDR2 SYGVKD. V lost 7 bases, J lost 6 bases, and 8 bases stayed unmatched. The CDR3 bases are TGTGCCATCAAGCCCGCGGGGGGGCAGGATACGCAGTATTTT. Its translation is CAIKPAGGQDTQYF.

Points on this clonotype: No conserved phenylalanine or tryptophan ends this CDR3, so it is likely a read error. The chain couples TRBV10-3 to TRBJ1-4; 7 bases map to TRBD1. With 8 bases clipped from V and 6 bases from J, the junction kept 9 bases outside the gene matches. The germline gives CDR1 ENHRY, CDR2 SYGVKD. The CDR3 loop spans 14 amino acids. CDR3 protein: CAIGGRGDDEKLFL. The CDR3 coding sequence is TGTGCCATCGGAGGCAGGGGGGATGATGAAAAACTGTTTCTT.

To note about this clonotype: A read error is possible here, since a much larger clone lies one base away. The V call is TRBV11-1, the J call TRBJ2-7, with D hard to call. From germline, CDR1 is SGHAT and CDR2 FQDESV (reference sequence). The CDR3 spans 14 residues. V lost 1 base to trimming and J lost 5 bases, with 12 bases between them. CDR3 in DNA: TGTGCCAGCAGCTTAGAGGCAGGTCCCCACGAGCAGTACTTC. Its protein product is CASSLEAGPHEQYF. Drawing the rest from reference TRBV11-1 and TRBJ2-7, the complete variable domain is EAEVAQSPRYKITEKSQAVAFWCDPISGHATLYWYRQILGQGPELLVQFQDESVVDDSQLPKDRFSAERLKGVDSTLKIQPAELGDSAMYLCASSLEAGPHEQYFGPGTRLTVT.

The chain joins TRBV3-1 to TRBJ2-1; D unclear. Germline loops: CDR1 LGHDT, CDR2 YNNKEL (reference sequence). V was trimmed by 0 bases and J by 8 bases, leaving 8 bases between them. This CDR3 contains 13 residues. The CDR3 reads CASSQDYDYEQFF. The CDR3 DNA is TGTGCCAGCAGCCAAGATTACGACTATGAGCAGTTCTTC.

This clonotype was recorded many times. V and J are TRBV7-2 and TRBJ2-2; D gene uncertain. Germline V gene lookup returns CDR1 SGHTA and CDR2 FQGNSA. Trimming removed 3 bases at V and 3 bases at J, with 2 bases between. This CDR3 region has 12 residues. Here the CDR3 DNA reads TGTGCCAGCAGCTTCTACACCGGGGAGCTGTTTTTT. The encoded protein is CASSFYTGELFF.

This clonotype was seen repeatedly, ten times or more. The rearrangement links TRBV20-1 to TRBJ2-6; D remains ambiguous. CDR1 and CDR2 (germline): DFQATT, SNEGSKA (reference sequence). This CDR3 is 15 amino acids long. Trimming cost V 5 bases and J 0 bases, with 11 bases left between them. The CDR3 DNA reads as TGCAGTGCTTCCAACCCAAGCTCTGGGGCCAACGTCCTGACTTTC. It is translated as CSASNPSSGANVLTF.

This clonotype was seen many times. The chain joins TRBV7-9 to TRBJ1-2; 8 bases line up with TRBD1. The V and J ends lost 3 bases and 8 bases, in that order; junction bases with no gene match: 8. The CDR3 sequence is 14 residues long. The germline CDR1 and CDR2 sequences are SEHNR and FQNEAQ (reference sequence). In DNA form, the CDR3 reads TGTGCCAGCAGCTTTCGGGACAGGTGGATGGGCTACACCTTC. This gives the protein CASSFRDRWMGYTF.

CDR3 in DNA: TGTGCCAGCATTCTATTCTTATGTGCTAACTATGGCTACACCTTC. Amino acid sequence: CASILFLCANYGYTF. The rearrangement links TRBV2 to TRBJ1-2; no clear D gene. V was cut by 7 bases and J by 0 bases, with 15 bases left in between. The V gene's germline CDR1 is SNHLY and CDR2 FYNNEI. The CDR3 loop spans 15 amino acids.

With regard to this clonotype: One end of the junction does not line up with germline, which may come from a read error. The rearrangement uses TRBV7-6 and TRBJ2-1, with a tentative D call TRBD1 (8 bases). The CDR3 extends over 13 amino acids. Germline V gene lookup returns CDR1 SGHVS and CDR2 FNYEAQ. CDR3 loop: CGSGQQGGDEQFF. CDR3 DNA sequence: TGTGGCAGCGGCCAACAGGGGGGGGACGAGCAGTTCTTC. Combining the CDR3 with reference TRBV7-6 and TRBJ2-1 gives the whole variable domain GAGVSQSPRYKVTKRGQDVALRCDPISGHVSLYWYRQALGQGPEFLTYFNYEAQQDKSGLPNDRFSAERPEGSISTLTIQRTEQRDSAMYRCGSGQQGGDEQFFGPGTRLTVL.

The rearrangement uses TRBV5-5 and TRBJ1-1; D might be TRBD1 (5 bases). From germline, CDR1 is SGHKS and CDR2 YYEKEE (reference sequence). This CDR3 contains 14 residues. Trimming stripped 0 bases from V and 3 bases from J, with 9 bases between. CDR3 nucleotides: TGTGCCAGCAGCTTGGAGGGGTTGGACACTGAAGCTTTCTTT. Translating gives CASSLEGLDTEAFF.

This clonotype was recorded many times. This chain's CDR3 is CATRTSGGGVTGELFF. DNA of the CDR3: TGTGCCACCCGGACTAGCGGGGGAGGTGTCACCGGGGAGCTGTTTTTT. The J gene is TRBJ2-2, the V gene TRBV7-2; the match to TRBD2 covers 13 bases. CDR1 is SGHTA and CDR2 is FQGNSA in the germline V gene. With 10 bases clipped from V and 4 bases from J, the junction kept 9 bases outside the gene matches. The length of the CDR3 is 16 residues. Filled out from reference TRBV7-2 and TRBJ2-2, the complete variable domain reads GAGVSQSPSNKVTEKGKDVELRCDPISGHTALYWYRQSLGQGLEFLIYFQGNSAPDKSGLPSDRFSAERTGGSVSTLTIQRTQQEDSAVYLCATRTSGGGVTGELFFGEGSRLTVL.

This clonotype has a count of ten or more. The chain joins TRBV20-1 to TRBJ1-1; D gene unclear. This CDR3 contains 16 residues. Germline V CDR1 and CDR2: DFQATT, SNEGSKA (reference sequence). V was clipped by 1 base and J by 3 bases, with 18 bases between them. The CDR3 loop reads CSARVMRNLGDTEAFF. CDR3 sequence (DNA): TGCAGTGCTAGAGTCATGCGAAACCTCGGGGACACTGAAGCTTTCTTT.

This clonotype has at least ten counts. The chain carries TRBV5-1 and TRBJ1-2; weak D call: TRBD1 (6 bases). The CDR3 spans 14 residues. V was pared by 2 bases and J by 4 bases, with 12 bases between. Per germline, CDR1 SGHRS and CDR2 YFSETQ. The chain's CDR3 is CASSFEGQPYGYTF. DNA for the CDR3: TGCGCCAGCAGCTTCGAAGGACAGCCCTATGGCTACACCTTC.

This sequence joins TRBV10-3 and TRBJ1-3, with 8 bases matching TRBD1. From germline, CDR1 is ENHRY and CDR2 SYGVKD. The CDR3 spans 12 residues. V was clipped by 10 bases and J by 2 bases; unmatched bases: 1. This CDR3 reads CASRGPGNTIYF. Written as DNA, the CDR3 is TGTGCCAGCAGGGGGCCTGGAAACACCATATATTTT.

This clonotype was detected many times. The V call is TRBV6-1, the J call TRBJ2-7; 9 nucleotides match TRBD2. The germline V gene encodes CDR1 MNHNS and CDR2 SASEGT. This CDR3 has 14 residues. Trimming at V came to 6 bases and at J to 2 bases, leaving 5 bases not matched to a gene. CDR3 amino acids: CASRPSGGPYEQYV. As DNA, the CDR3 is TGTGCCAGCAGGCCCAGCGGGGGGCCCTACGAGCAGTACGTC.

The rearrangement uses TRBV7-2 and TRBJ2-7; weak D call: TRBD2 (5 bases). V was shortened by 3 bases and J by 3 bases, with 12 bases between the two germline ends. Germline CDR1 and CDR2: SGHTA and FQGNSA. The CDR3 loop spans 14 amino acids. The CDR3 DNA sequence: TGTGCCAGCAGCTTCTCGGGGTCCCTCTACGAGCAGTACTTC. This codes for CASSFSGSLYEQYF.

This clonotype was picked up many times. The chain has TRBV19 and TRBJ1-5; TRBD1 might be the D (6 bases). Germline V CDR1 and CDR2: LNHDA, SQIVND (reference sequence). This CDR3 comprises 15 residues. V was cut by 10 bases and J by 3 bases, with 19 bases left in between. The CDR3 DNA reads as TGTGCCACCTCCGGGGGTTGGGGGCTCAATCAGCCCCAGCATTTT. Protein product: CATSGGWGLNQPQHF.

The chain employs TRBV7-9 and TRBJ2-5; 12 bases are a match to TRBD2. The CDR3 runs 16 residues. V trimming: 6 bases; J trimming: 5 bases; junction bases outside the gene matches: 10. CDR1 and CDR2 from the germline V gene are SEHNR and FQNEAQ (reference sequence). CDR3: CASSRWTSGVVETQYF. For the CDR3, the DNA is TGTGCCAGCAGTCGTTGGACTAGCGGGGTTGTGGAGACCCAGTACTTC.

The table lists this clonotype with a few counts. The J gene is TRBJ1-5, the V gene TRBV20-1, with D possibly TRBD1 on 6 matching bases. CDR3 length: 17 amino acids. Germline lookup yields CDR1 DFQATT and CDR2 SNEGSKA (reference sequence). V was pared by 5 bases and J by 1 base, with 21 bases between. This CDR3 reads CSASRWGAPLSNQPQHF. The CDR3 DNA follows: TGCAGTGCTTCCCGGTGGGGGGCGCCCTTAAGCAATCAGCCCCAGCATTTT.

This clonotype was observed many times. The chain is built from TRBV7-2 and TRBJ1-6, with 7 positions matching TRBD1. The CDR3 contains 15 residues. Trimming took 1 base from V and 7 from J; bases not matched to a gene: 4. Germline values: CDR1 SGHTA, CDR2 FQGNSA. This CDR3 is CASSLEGGANSPLHF. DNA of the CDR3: TGTGCCAGCAGCTTAGAAGGGGGCGCGAATTCACCCCTCCACTTT.

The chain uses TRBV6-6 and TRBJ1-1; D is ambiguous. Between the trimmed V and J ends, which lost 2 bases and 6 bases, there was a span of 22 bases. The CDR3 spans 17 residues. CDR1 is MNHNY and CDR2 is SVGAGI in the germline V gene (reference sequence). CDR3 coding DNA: TGTGCCAGCAGTTACAGGGCAGGTCCCTCCTTGTATCCTGAAGCTTTCTTT. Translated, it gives CASSYRAGPSLYPEAFF.

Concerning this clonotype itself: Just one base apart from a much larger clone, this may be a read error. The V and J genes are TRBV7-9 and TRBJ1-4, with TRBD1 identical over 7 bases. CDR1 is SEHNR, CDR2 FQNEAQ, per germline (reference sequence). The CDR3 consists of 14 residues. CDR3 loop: CASSLGTENGKLFF. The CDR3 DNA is TGTGCCAGCAGCCTAGGGACAGAAAATGGAAAACTGTTTTTT.